The sample holds a few counts of the clone carrying this T cell receptor (beta chain). Its matching antigen is unknown. This record belongs to a study of identical twins. A universal primer site was added by template switching, and unique molecular identifiers were carried by the cDNA. TCRdb reprocessed the 5' RACE reads via MiXCR and lists one record per CDR3 protein. The sample consists of roughly 1,500,000 distinct CDR3 sequences, under 35% of them appearing once. The junction had 6 bases not matched to a gene; V was cut back by 0 bases and J by 8 bases. The germline gives CDR1 DFQATT, CDR2 SNEGSKA (reference sequence). CDR3 length: 14 residues. Study results and limitations: Cross-sectional statistics underpinned the conclusions; the same donors were not followed. Sharing of beta out-of-frame sequences by twins showed a weaker excess. Cord blood's abundant beta clonotypes had fewer insertions, unlike memory repertoires.

The sequencing sample was made of cord blood. The V gene is TRBV20-1, the J gene TRBJ2-1; 8 positions agree with TRBD1. The TCR was taken from a newborn girl in good health. The CDR3, as DNA: TGCAGTGCTAGAGACAGGGGGCGCTTCTATGAGCAGTTCTTC. Residues: CSARDRGRFYEQFF.